Shown below are 28 T cell receptor beta chains from a single sample sequenced in a study of CD4+ T cells in melanoma. Sequencing used immunoSEQ multiplex PCR; TCRdb keeps in-frame clones, though not all of them. The table shows approximately 110,000 clones, with around 92% occurring only once. The specimen was peripheral blood. Receptors originate from a human donor with melanoma.

The genes are TRBV28 and TRBJ1-4; D remains ambiguous. Germline V gene data show CDR1 as MDHEN and CDR2 as SYDVKM. Trimming pared 8 bases from V and 0 bases from J, leaving 10 bases between. CDR3 length: 14 residues. CDR3 amino acids: CASGLVATNEKLFF. CDR3 sequence (DNA): TGTGCCAGCGGCTTGGTTGCAACTAATGAAAAACTGTTTTTT.

This sequence joins TRBV7-9 and TRBJ2-7, with 11 bases lining up with TRBD1. This CDR3 comprises 14 residues. Germline CDR1 and CDR2: SEHNR and FQNEAQ (reference sequence). Trimming at V came to 5 bases and at J to 4 bases, leaving 4 bases not matched to a gene. CDR3 sequence (DNA): TGTGCCAGCAGCCCCCGGGACAGGGGGTACGAGCAGTACTTC. This codes for CASSPRDRGYEQYF.

The chain employs TRBV27 and TRBJ2-1; weak D call: TRBD1 (6 bases). The V end lost 2 bases, the J end lost 11 bases, and 19 bases lay between the germline ends. Germline-derived CDR1 and CDR2 are MNHEY and SMNVEV (reference sequence). The CDR3 sequence is 15 residues long. DNA of the CDR3: TGTGCCAGCAGTTTAAATGAGTGGGGGCCGAGGAAGCAGTTCTTC. It codes for CASSLNEWGPRKQFF.

The V gene is TRBV27, the J gene TRBJ1-5, with 9 bases aligning to TRBD1. CDR1 is MNHEY and CDR2 is SMNVEV in the germline V gene (reference sequence). V dropped 5 bases and J dropped 7; count of bases not matched to a gene: 6. The CDR3 length is 14 residues. The CDR3 nucleotides read TGTGCCAGCAGTCAGGGACAGGGCCGGCAGCCCCAGCATTTT. Its protein product is CASSQGQGRQPQHF.

The chain recombines TRBV11-1 with TRBJ2-3, with 8 nucleotides matching TRBD1. This CDR3 is 15 amino acids long. Germline assignment: CDR1 SGHAT and CDR2 FQDESV (reference sequence). Trimming cost V 5 bases and J 2 bases; bases outside gene matches: 6. The CDR3 is CASSQQGGVTDTQYF. In DNA form, the CDR3 reads TGTGCCAGCAGCCAACAGGGGGGTGTCACAGATACGCAGTATTTT.

This chain uses TRBV13 with TRBJ2-7; no firm D call. The V gene lost 4 bases and the J gene lost 0 bases, with 10 bases spanning the gap. This CDR3 comprises 14 residues. Germline CDR1 PRHDT, CDR2 FYEKMQ (reference sequence). CDR3 in amino acids: CASSYPTLSYEQYF. The CDR3 DNA sequence: TGTGCCAGCAGCTACCCCACACTCTCCTACGAGCAGTACTTC.

CDR3 sequence: CASSPGTAYQETQYF. CDR3 nucleotide sequence: TGTGCCAGCAGCCCAGGGACTGCGTACCAAGAGACCCAGTACTTC. The genes are TRBV7-6 and TRBJ2-5; TRBD2 might be the D (6 bases). V lost 5 bases and J lost 0, with 13 bases in between. Per germline, CDR1 SGHVS and CDR2 FNYEAQ. The CDR3 has 15 residues.

This clone showed up just once. V gene TRBV7-9 combines with J gene TRBJ2-1; D might be TRBD1 (6 bases). Germline CDR1 is SEHNR and CDR2 is FQNEAQ (reference sequence). The CDR3 totals 14 residues. V dropped 5 bases and J dropped 5 bases, with 13 bases sitting between them. The CDR3 bases are TGTGCCAGCAGCCGCACCGGGACAAACAATGAGCAGTTCTTC. It yields the protein CASSRTGTNNEQFF.

CDR3 residues: CASNGRGLQPQHF. The CDR3 DNA reads TGTGCCAGCAACGGCAGGGGGCTTCAGCCCCAGCATTTT. The gene calls are TRBV6-5 and TRBJ1-5; 8 bases map to TRBD1. This CDR3 is built from 13 residues. Losses at the gene ends were 7 bases for V and 6 bases for J; bases not matched to a gene: 5. Germline-derived CDR1 and CDR2 are MNHEY and SVGAGI.

The chain links TRBV30 to TRBJ1-5; TRBD1 agrees at 8 bases. With V trimmed by 2 bases and J by 2 bases, 8 bases remained unmatched. The CDR3 runs to 16 residues. CDR1 and CDR2 (germline): GTSNPN, SVGIG (reference sequence). In DNA, the CDR3 is TGTGCCTGGAGTAGGACAGGGTCATTTGGCAATCAGCCCCAGCATTTT. This gives the protein CAWSRTGSFGNQPQHF. Variable domain in full (rest from reference TRBV30 and TRBJ1-5): SQTIHQWPATLVQPVGSPLSLECTVEGTSNPNLYWYRQAAGRGLQLLFYSVGIGQISSEVPQNLSASRPQDRQFILSSKKLLLSDSGFYLCAWSRTGSFGNQPQHFGDGTRLSIL.

The CDR3 sequence: CASRVGAGANVLTF. In DNA form, the CDR3 reads TGTGCCAGCCGAGTAGGGGCTGGGGCCAACGTCCTGACTTTC. The gene calls are TRBV28 and TRBJ2-6, with D possibly being TRBD1 (5 bases). CDR3 length: 14 amino acids. Trimming removed 8 bases from V and 2 bases from J, with 10 bases in between. Germline-derived CDR1 and CDR2 are MDHEN and SYDVKM.

The chain couples TRBV27 to TRBJ2-2; D assignment may be TRBD1 or TRBD2 (5 bases each). Germline assignment: CDR1 MNHEY and CDR2 SMNVEV (reference sequence). Trimming left V 8 bases short and J 7 bases short, with 20 bases between. CDR3 size: 15 residues. The DNA of the CDR3 is TGTGCCAGCGAGGGCAGGGTGGGTTATAACGGGGAGCTGTTTTTT. It is translated as CASEGRVGYNGELFF.

This chain joins TRBV7-3 and TRBJ2-2; the D gene is possibly TRBD2 (5 bases). Germline V gives CDR1 SGHTA, CDR2 FQGTGA. V lost 1 base and J lost 6, with 6 bases in between. The CDR3 has 13 amino acids. CDR3 nucleotide sequence: TGTGCCAGCAGCTTAAGAGGGTCCGGGGAGCTGTTTTTT. Amino acids: CASSLRGSGELFF. Using reference TRBV7-3 and TRBJ2-2 for the parts outside the CDR3, the full variable domain is GAGVSQTPSNKVTEKGKYVELRCDPISGHTALYWYRQSLGQGPEFLIYFQGTGAADDSGLPNDRFFAVRPEGSVSTLKIQRTERGDSAVYLCASSLRGSGELFFGEGSRLTVL.

The V call is TRBV4-2, the J call TRBJ2-3, with D possibly matching TRBD1 (5 bases). Germline-derived CDR1 and CDR2 are LGHNA and YNFKEQ. CDR3 length: 15 amino acids. V was pared by 0 bases and J by 6 bases, with 13 bases between. CDR3 region: CASSQDGRGSDTQYF. CDR3 DNA sequence: TGTGCCAGCAGCCAAGATGGAAGGGGCAGCGATACGCAGTATTTT.

The chain uses TRBV7-6 and TRBJ2-3; no clear D. Germline loops: CDR1 SGHVS, CDR2 FNYEAQ. V lost 5 bases to trimming and J lost 5 bases, with 8 bases between them. The CDR3 extends over 12 amino acids. The CDR3 protein is CASSAIEDTQYF. CDR3 nucleotides: TGTGCCAGCAGCGCGATCGAAGATACGCAGTATTTT. Together with reference TRBV7-6 and TRBJ2-3, the CDR3 gives the full variable domain: GAGVSQSPRYKVTKRGQDVALRCDPISGHVSLYWYRQALGQGPEFLTYFNYEAQQDKSGLPNDRFSAERPEGSISTLTIQRTEQRDSAMYRCASSAIEDTQYFGPGTRLTVL.

The V gene is TRBV4-2, the J gene TRBJ1-5, with 7 nucleotides matching TRBD1. J was trimmed by 3 bases and V by 0 bases; bases with no gene match: 2. The CDR3 is 15 residues long. Per germline, CDR1 LGHNA and CDR2 YNFKEQ. Here the CDR3 reads CASSQEQGNNQPQHF. The CDR3 DNA sequence: TGTGCCAGCAGCCAAGAACAGGGGAACAATCAGCCCCAGCATTTT.

The chain joins TRBV6-5 to TRBJ1-1; D is undetermined. Trimming left V 5 bases short and J 1 base short, with 11 bases between. Germline V CDR1 and CDR2: MNHEY, SVGAGI. The CDR3 is 14 residues long. Written as DNA, the CDR3 is TGTGCCAGCAGTCCTGATGTTTGGAACACTGAAGCTTTCTTT. Its translation: CASSPDVWNTEAFF.

This chain joins TRBV5-1 and TRBJ1-1; weak D call: TRBD1 (5 bases). The CDR3 consists of 13 residues. Per germline, CDR1 SGHRS and CDR2 YFSETQ. The V and J ends lost 3 bases and 5 bases respectively, with 11 bases between them. CDR3 nucleotides: TGCGCCAGCAGCTGGGGGTCGGGGACTGAAGCTTTCTTT. Protein sequence: CASSWGSGTEAFF.

The V gene is TRBV4-2, the J gene TRBJ1-2; a possible D gene is TRBD1 (6 bases). Between the trimmed V and J ends, which lost 4 bases and 2 bases, there was a span of 14 bases. The CDR3 runs 15 residues. In germline, CDR1 is LGHNA, CDR2 YNFKEQ. The CDR3: CASSRQDSSNYGYTF. For the CDR3, the DNA is TGTGCCAGCAGCCGGCAGGACAGCTCCAACTATGGCTACACCTTC.

The rearrangement links TRBV5-4 to TRBJ2-3, with 7 bases lining up with TRBD2. Trimming removed 1 base from V and 1 base from J; junction bases left unmatched: 6. The germline gives CDR1 SGHNT, CDR2 YYREEE (reference sequence). The CDR3 loop spans 16 amino acids. Here the CDR3 reads CASSLWGGSGTDTQYF. The CDR3 region has the DNA TGTGCCAGCAGCTTGTGGGGCGGGAGTGGCACAGATACGCAGTATTTT.

This clone was seen a single time. The chain is built from TRBV28 and TRBJ1-1, with 7 bases lining up with TRBD1. The J segment lost 3 bases and the V segment lost 5 bases, leaving 12 bases of the junction unmatched. The CDR3 sequence is 16 residues long. Germline CDR1 MDHEN, CDR2 SYDVKM. The CDR3 is CASSELTGARDTEAFF. In DNA, the CDR3 is TGTGCCAGCAGTGAACTTACAGGGGCGAGGGACACTGAAGCTTTCTTT.

The V and J genes are TRBV6-1 and TRBJ1-4; D is unresolved. Per germline, CDR1 MNHNS and CDR2 SASEGT. V was cut by 4 bases and J by 3 bases, with 12 bases left in between. The CDR3 is 15 amino acids. The chain's CDR3 is CASSAAVVANEKLFF. The CDR3 DNA follows: TGTGCCAGCAGTGCCGCGGTGGTGGCTAATGAAAAACTGTTTTTT.

The CDR3 DNA reads as TGCAGCGTTGCACGTCTTGAGTCGACCTACAATGAGCAGTTCTTC. As protein: CSVARLESTYNEQFF. The chain couples TRBV29-1 to TRBJ2-1; D is unresolved. The V gene lost 4 bases and the J gene lost 2 bases, with 15 bases spanning the gap. The germline V gene encodes CDR1 SQVTM and CDR2 ANQGSEA. CDR3 length equals 15 residues.

The rearrangement uses TRBV5-8 and TRBJ2-7, with TRBD1 identical over 7 bases. The J segment lost 4 bases and the V segment lost 4 bases, leaving 8 bases of the junction unmatched. Germline loops: CDR1 SGHTS, CDR2 YDEGEE. CDR3 length: 14 amino acids. CDR3 loop: CASSLYPGGYEQYF. The CDR3 coding sequence is TGTGCCAGCAGCCTATACCCAGGGGGTTACGAGCAGTACTTC.

This rearrangement joins TRBV6-6 to TRBJ2-5, with D possibly called TRBD1 or TRBD2 (5 bases each). This CDR3 is built from 15 residues. The germline CDR1 and CDR2 sequences are MNHNY and SVGAGI (reference sequence). V was pared by 6 bases and J by 5 bases, with 19 bases between. The CDR3 DNA is TGTGCCAGCAGCCCTACCGGGACCCCCCTTGAGACCCAGTACTTC. Its translation is CASSPTGTPLETQYF.

The V and J genes are TRBV10-3 and TRBJ2-7; tentative D call: TRBD2 (5 bases). Germline V lookup: CDR1 ENHRY, CDR2 SYGVKD. This CDR3 region has 13 residues. V was trimmed by 3 bases and J by 3 bases, leaving 9 bases between them. CDR3 region: CAISDRGYYEQYF. In DNA, the CDR3 is TGTGCCATCAGTGATCGGGGTTACTACGAGCAGTACTTC.

The chain employs TRBV29-1 and TRBJ2-2; 8 bases are a match to TRBD1. V lost 5 bases to trimming and J lost 6 bases; unmatched junction nucleotides: 2. Germline V gene sequence: CDR1 SQVTM, CDR2 ANQGSEA. CDR3 size: 12 residues. As DNA, the CDR3 is TGCAGCGTTCAACAGGGGGCCGGGGAGCTGTTTTTT. Its translation is CSVQQGAGELFF.

This rearrangement joins TRBV9 to TRBJ2-7; the D gene is possibly TRBD1 (6 bases). CDR1 and CDR2 from the germline V gene are SGDLS and YYNGEE. This CDR3 is 15 amino acids long. The V gene lost 0 bases and the J gene lost 7 bases, with 17 bases spanning the gap. The CDR3 reads CASSVGSRGGWEQYF. CDR3 DNA sequence: TGTGCCAGCAGCGTAGGAAGCAGAGGGGGATGGGAGCAGTACTTC.